Presented here are 14 T cell receptor beta chains from one specimen sequenced in a study of identifying expanded T cells in peripheral blood. Sequencing was performed with immunoSEQ multiplex PCR; in TCRdb, only in-frame clones are kept and a portion is missing. Here the sample spans 65,000 to 95,000 clones, roughly 84% being singletons. The sequencing input was blood. These receptors came from a person aged 18 to 70 in good health.

This chain links TRBV6-5 with TRBJ2-3; D is unclear. CDR1 is MNHEY and CDR2 is SVGAGI in the germline V gene. This CDR3 comprises 13 residues. The V end lost 6 bases, the J end lost 5 bases, and 12 bases lay between the germline ends. As DNA, the CDR3 is TGTGCCAGCAGCTTCTTTGGGTTAGATACGCAGTATTTT. It encodes CASSFFGLDTQYF.

The rearrangement links TRBV5-7 to TRBJ1-5, with 10 positions matching TRBD1. TRBV5-7 is given ORF status, its function remaining uncertain. The J segment lost 6 bases and the V segment lost 2 bases, leaving 11 bases of the junction unmatched. The CDR3 is 17 amino acids. This CDR3 is CASSLTYGTGESQPQHF. The CDR3 nucleotides are TGTGCCAGCAGCTTAACGTACGGGACAGGGGAAAGTCAGCCCCAGCATTTT.

The chain employs TRBV28 and TRBJ1-5, with D hard to call. V gave up 2 bases and J gave up 3 bases, with 8 bases separating them. The germline V gene encodes CDR1 MDHEN and CDR2 SYDVKM. The CDR3 contains 14 residues. This chain's CDR3 is CASSLRSANQPQHF. Written as DNA, the CDR3 is TGTGCCAGCAGTTTACGGAGCGCCAATCAGCCCCAGCATTTT. Variable domain in full (rest from reference TRBV28 and TRBJ1-5): DVKVTQSSRYLVKRTGEKVFLECVQDMDHENMFWYRQDPGLGLRLIYFSYDVKMKEKGDIPEGYSVSREKKERFSLILESASTNQTSMYLCASSLRSANQPQHFGDGTRLSIL.

This chain connects TRBV6-5 to TRBJ2-7, with 7 nucleotides matching TRBD1. Germline lookup yields CDR1 MNHEY and CDR2 SVGAGI. The junction had 8 bases not matched to a gene; V was cut back by 6 bases and J by 0 bases. The CDR3 extends over 15 amino acids. The CDR3 sequence: CASRRDSVSSYEQYF. The CDR3 coding sequence is TGTGCCAGCAGACGGGACAGTGTCAGCTCCTACGAGCAGTACTTC.

The rearrangement uses TRBV6-5 and TRBJ1-3, with D maybe TRBD1 (5 bases). Germline CDR1 reads MNHEY; CDR2 reads SVGAGI. The CDR3 totals 15 residues. The ends were cut back, 2 bases at V and 2 bases at J, with 10 bases in the middle. The CDR3 sequence is CASSYALGAGNTIYF. The DNA for the CDR3 is TGTGCCAGCAGTTACGCCTTAGGGGCTGGAAACACCATATATTTT.

The CDR3 DNA sequence: TGTGCCAGTAGGAGGACTAGCGGGAGCCGCACAGATACGCAGTATTTT. Translated, it gives CASRRTSGSRTDTQYF. The chain recombines TRBV19 with TRBJ2-3; 13 positions match TRBD2. The germline CDR1 and CDR2 sequences are LNHDA and SQIVND (reference sequence). This CDR3 spans 16 amino acids. Unmatched junction bases numbered 4, after V lost 6 bases and J lost 1 base.

The sample holds a few counts of this clone. V usage is TRBV4-3 and J usage is TRBJ2-1, with 16 bases fitting TRBD2. The CDR3 runs 21 residues. Per germline, CDR1 LGHNA and CDR2 YSLEER. With 0 bases clipped from V and 7 bases from J, the junction kept 15 bases outside the gene matches. The CDR3 here is CASSQDSLPGLAGGPFNEQFF. The CDR3 coding sequence is TGCGCCAGCAGCCAAGATTCCCTACCGGGACTAGCGGGAGGGCCTTTTAATGAGCAGTTCTTC.

V usage is TRBV4-3 and J usage is TRBJ2-7; either TRBD1 or TRBD2 may fit D (5 bases each). The CDR3 sequence is 15 residues long. V lost 4 bases to trimming and J lost 3 bases, with 16 bases between them. From germline, CDR1 is LGHNA and CDR2 YSLEER. Here the CDR3 reads CASSLSRDPFYEQYF. The CDR3 DNA reads as TGCGCCAGCAGCCTTTCCCGGGACCCCTTCTACGAGCAGTACTTC.

Details on this clone: Other DNA sequences within the sample encode an identical CDR3. The chain couples TRBV6-1 to TRBJ1-2; 8 bases align to TRBD1. This CDR3 has 13 residues. Trimming took 4 bases from V and 6 from J; bases not matched to a gene: 4. The V gene's germline CDR1 is MNHNS and CDR2 SASEGT. The CDR3 bases are TGTGCCAGCAGTGTAGACAGGGGACATGGCTACACCTTC. It is translated as CASSVDRGHGYTF.

The chain joins TRBV19 to TRBJ1-1; possible D gene TRBD1, 6 bases. CDR1 is LNHDA, CDR2 SQIVND, per germline (reference sequence). This CDR3 contains 16 residues. V lost 5 bases, J lost 7 bases, and 23 bases lay in between. The CDR3 region has the DNA TGTGCCAGTAGTCGGGCAGGGGACATCCAAGGTGGTGAAGCTTTCTTT. Translating gives CASSRAGDIQGGEAFF.

This chain connects TRBV11-2 to TRBJ1-1, with D unresolved. The V and J ends lost 0 bases and 0 bases respectively, with 5 bases between them. CDR3 length equals 14 residues. Per germline, CDR1 SGHAT and CDR2 FQNNGV. CDR3 in DNA: TGTGCCAGCAGCTTAGAACGGTTGAACACTGAAGCTTTCTTT. This translates into CASSLERLNTEAFF. The full variable domain, completed using reference TRBV11-2 and TRBJ1-1, is EAGVAQSPRYKIIEKRQSVAFWCNPISGHATLYWYQQILGQGPKLLIQFQNNGVVDDSQLPKDRFSAERLKGVDSTLKIQPAKLEDSAVYLCASSLERLNTEAFFGQGTRLTVV.

This clone has more than one count but fewer than ten. This rearrangement joins TRBV6-5 to TRBJ2-6; D ambiguous. The CDR3 has 14 amino acids. The germline V gene encodes CDR1 MNHEY and CDR2 SVGAGI. Trimming took off 1 base at V and 2 bases at J, with 3 bases between the two ends. In DNA form, the CDR3 reads TGTGCCAGCAGTTACTTCCCTGGGGCCAACGTCCTGACTTTC. This encodes CASSYFPGANVLTF.

This clone was recorded a few times. V is TRBV30 and J is TRBJ1-5; D call uncertain. The CDR3 has 14 amino acids. With 3 bases removed from V and 4 bases from J, the gap between germline ends came to 13 bases. CDR1 and CDR2 (germline): GTSNPN, SVGIG (reference sequence). CDR3 residues: CAWRAGTGNQPQHF. The DNA of the CDR3 is TGTGCCTGGAGAGCGGGAACCGGGAATCAGCCCCAGCATTTT.

The chain links TRBV18 to TRBJ2-7; 9 nucleotides match TRBD1. In germline, CDR1 is KGHSH, CDR2 LQKENI. Losses at the gene ends were 3 bases for V and 5 bases for J; bases not matched to a gene: 8. CDR3 size: 15 residues. This chain's CDR3 is CASSPSGQGFHEQYF. The CDR3 bases are TGTGCCAGCTCACCTTCGGGACAGGGCTTCCACGAGCAGTACTTC. The whole variable domain, remainder taken from reference TRBV18 and TRBJ2-7, is NAGVMQNPRHLVRRRGQEARLRCSPMKGHSHVYWYRQLPEEGLKFMVYLQKENIIDESGMPKERFSAEFPKEGPSILRIQQVVRGDSAAYFCASSPSGQGFHEQYFGPGTRLTVT.